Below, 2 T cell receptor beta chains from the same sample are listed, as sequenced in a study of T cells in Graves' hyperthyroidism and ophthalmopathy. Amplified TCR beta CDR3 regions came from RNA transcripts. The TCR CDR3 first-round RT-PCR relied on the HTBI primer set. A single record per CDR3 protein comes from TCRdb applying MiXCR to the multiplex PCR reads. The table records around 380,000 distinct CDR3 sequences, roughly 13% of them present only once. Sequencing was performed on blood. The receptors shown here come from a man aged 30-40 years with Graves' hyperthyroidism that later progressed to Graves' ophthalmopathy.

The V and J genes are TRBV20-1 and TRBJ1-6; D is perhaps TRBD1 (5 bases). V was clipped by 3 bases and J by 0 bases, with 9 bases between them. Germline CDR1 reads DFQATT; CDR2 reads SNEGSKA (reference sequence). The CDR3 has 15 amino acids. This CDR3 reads CSARGQSSYNSPLHF. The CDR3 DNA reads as TGCAGTGCTAGGGGGCAGAGCTCCTATAATTCACCCCTCCACTTT.

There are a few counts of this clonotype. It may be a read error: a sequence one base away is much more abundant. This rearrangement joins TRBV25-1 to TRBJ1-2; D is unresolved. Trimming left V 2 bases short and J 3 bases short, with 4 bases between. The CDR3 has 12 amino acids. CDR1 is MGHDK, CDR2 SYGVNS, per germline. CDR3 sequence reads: CASSEQDYGYTF. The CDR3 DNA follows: TGTGCCAGCAGTGAACAGGACTATGGCTACACCTTC.